The TCR beta chain under discussion was sequenced for a study of shared clonotypes between healthy human individuals. Study details: There were three CD4 naive, three CD4 memory, two CD8 naive and one CD8 memory plates per donor. Study results and caveats: Rarefaction gave evidence that sorted-subset sequencing remained incomplete despite large depth.

CD4+ cell separation produced CD45RA+ naive and CD45RA-negative memory subsets. The CDR3 runs to 12 residues. Trimming stripped 6 bases from V and 8 bases from J, with 14 bases between. CDR1 and CDR2 (germline): SGDLS, YYNGEE. Turning to this clone: Its specificity is not known.

Original analysis: ImmunoSEQ sequences covered only the junction and lacked quality scores; filtering therefore differed. Sequencing used immunoSEQ multiplex PCR; TCRdb keeps in-frame clones, though not all of them. The DNA gave D and trimming, while V, J and clone size come from that table. The table has about 1.5 million clones, 95% to 99% seen once. Specimen: naive CD4+ T cells sorted from blood. This sample's subset: CD45RA+ positively selected. This chain joins TRBV9 and TRBJ1-2; D is unresolved. The clonotype comes from a young man in good health. The CDR3 bases are TGTGCCAGCACAAGAGGCACCGGCGGCTACACCTTC. Its protein is CASTRGTGGYTF.